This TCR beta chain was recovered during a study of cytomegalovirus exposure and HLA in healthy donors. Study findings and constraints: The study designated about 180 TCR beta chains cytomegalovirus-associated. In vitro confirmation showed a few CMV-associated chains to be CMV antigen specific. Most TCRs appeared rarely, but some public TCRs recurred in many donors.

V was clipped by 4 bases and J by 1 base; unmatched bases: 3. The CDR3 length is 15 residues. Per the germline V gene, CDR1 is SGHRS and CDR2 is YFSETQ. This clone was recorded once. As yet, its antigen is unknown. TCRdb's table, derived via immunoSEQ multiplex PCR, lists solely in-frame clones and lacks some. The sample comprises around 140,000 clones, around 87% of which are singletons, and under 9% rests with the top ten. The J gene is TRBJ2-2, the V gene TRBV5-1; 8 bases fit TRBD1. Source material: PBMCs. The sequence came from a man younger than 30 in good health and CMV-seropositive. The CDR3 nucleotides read TGCGCCAGCAGCAAACAGGGGGGGAACACCGGGGAGCTGTTTTTT. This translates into CASSKQGGNTGELFF.